The 13 T cell receptor beta chains presented below share a single source sample, sequenced in a study of cytomegalovirus exposure and HLA in healthy donors. Sequencing was performed with immunoSEQ multiplex PCR; in TCRdb, only in-frame clones are kept and a portion is missing. Seen here are about 130,000 clones, approximately 90% observed once, and the top ten hold 6.2%. Sequenced input: PBMCs. The receptors were gathered from a woman aged 30 to 39 in good health and CMV-seropositive.

The rearrangement links TRBV6-5 to TRBJ1-2; possibly TRBD1 for D (5 bases). Germline V gene data show CDR1 as MNHEY and CDR2 as SVGAGI. Trimming took off 3 bases at V and 2 bases at J, with 10 bases between the two ends. The CDR3 covers 14 residues. CDR3 sequence reads: CASSYLAGNYGYTF. CDR3 nucleotide sequence: TGTGCCAGCAGTTATCTCGCAGGGAACTATGGCTACACCTTC.

This chain uses TRBV28 with TRBJ1-1; D ambiguous. Trimming cost V 5 bases and J 1 base, with 8 bases left between them. CDR3 length: 13 amino acids. Germline values: CDR1 MDHEN, CDR2 SYDVKM. CDR3 DNA: TGTGCCAGCAGTCTTTCGGGGAACACTGAAGCTTTCTTT. Its protein is CASSLSGNTEAFF.

CDR3 sequence: CASSQTLARAGSYNEQFF. In DNA, the CDR3 is TGCGCCAGCAGCCAAACCCTCGCCAGGGCAGGGTCCTACAATGAGCAGTTCTTC. The rearrangement uses TRBV4-1 and TRBJ2-1; tentative D call: TRBD1 (5 bases). Trimming removed 2 bases from V and 1 base from J, with 18 bases in between. This CDR3 comprises 18 residues. Germline V gene data show CDR1 as MGHRA and CDR2 as YSYEKL.

The chain links TRBV18 to TRBJ1-1; 9 bases map to TRBD1. V shed 4 bases and J 0 bases; nucleotides not matched to a gene: 6. Germline-derived CDR1 and CDR2 are KGHSH and LQKENI. The CDR3 runs 16 residues. The CDR3 region has the DNA TGTGCCAGCTCACGAATTGGGACAGGGCTGAACACTGAAGCTTTCTTT. This codes for CASSRIGTGLNTEAFF.

V is TRBV2 and J is TRBJ2-7; D is unclear. CDR3 length equals 12 residues. Trimming removed 6 bases at V and 2 bases at J, with 8 bases between. Germline CDR1 SNHLY, CDR2 FYNNEI. CDR3 nucleotide sequence: TGTGCCAGCAGCCTAAACCCCTACGAGCAGTACTTC. Residues: CASSLNPYEQYF.

J is TRBJ2-7 and V is TRBV5-1, with D maybe TRBD1 (6 bases). V was shortened by 1 base and J by 0 bases, with 11 bases between the two germline ends. The CDR3 runs 15 residues. Germline V lookup: CDR1 SGHRS, CDR2 YFSETQ. The CDR3 DNA sequence: TGCGCCAGCAGCTTGTTGGGGGCCCCCTCCTACGAGCAGTACTTC. Amino acid sequence: CASSLLGAPSYEQYF.

V and J are TRBV4-2 and TRBJ1-2, with 9 positions matching TRBD1. This CDR3 has 15 amino acids. The ends lost 4 bases at V and 3 bases at J; junction bases unmatched: 6. Germline CDR1 and CDR2: LGHNA and YNFKEQ. DNA for the CDR3: TGTGCCAGCAGCCCCTTGGACAGGGGAGACTATGGCTACACCTTC. It translates to CASSPLDRGDYGYTF.

The chain is built from TRBV9 and TRBJ2-3; D possibly corresponds to TRBD2 (6 bases). The germline V gene has CDR1 SGDLS and CDR2 YYNGEE. The CDR3 sequence is 13 residues long. Trimming took 2 bases from V and 3 from J, leaving 7 bases between them. The CDR3 loop is CASSVGGTDTQYF. The CDR3 coding sequence is TGTGCCAGCAGCGTCGGGGGAACAGATACGCAGTATTTT.

The chain combines TRBV7-2 with TRBJ1-5, with 7 bases identical to TRBD1. This CDR3 has 16 residues. V was clipped by 5 bases and J by 4 bases; unmatched bases: 11. Looked up from germline, CDR1 is SGHTA and CDR2 is FQGNSA. The CDR3 is CASSPWGTEVNQPQHF. CDR3 DNA sequence: TGTGCCAGCAGCCCCTGGGGGACAGAAGTTAATCAGCCCCAGCATTTT.

The gene calls are TRBV6-5 and TRBJ1-2; D remains unclear. V was shortened by 0 bases and J by 2 bases, with 7 bases between the two germline ends. The CDR3 runs to 14 residues. CDR1 MNHEY and CDR2 SVGAGI come from the germline V gene. The CDR3 sequence: CASSYSRRNYGYTF. Here the CDR3 DNA reads TGTGCCAGCAGTTACTCCCGCAGGAACTATGGCTACACCTTC.

V is TRBV14 and J is TRBJ2-2, with 8 nucleotides matching TRBD2. Trimming took 4 bases from V and 7 from J; bases not matched to a gene: 8. CDR1 and CDR2 from the germline V gene are SGHDN and FVKESK. The CDR3 runs to 15 residues. For the CDR3, the DNA is TGTGCCAGCAGCCCTTGGAGCGGGGGTCGCGGGGAGCTGTTTTTT. Protein product: CASSPWSGGRGELFF.

The chain links TRBV5-4 to TRBJ2-1, with TRBD2 matching 11 bases. The CDR3 sequence is 16 residues long. Trimming cost V 1 base and J 0 bases; bases outside gene matches: 0. The germline gives CDR1 SGHNT, CDR2 YYREEE (reference sequence). As DNA, the CDR3 is TGTGCCAGCAGCTTGACTAGCGGGAGCTCCTACAATGAGCAGTTCTTC. Protein: CASSLTSGSSYNEQFF. The whole variable domain, remainder taken from reference TRBV5-4 and TRBJ2-1, is ETGVTQSPTHLIKTRGQQVTLRCSSQSGHNTVSWYQQALGQGPQFIFQYYREEENGRGNFPPRFSGLQFPNYSSELNVNALELDDSALYLCASSLTSGSSYNEQFFGPGTRLTVL.

This chain joins TRBV11-2 and TRBJ2-7, with a tentative D call TRBD1 (5 bases). Trimming removed 1 base from V and 1 base from J, with 5 bases in between. CDR1 is SGHAT and CDR2 is FQNNGV in the germline V gene. The CDR3 has 13 amino acids. The CDR3 sequence: CASSLGQSYEQYF. The CDR3 nucleotides read TGTGCCAGCAGCTTAGGACAGTCCTACGAGCAGTACTTC.